This T cell receptor (beta chain) was captured by sequencing in a study of post-analysis software for immune sequencing data. Findings of the study overall: When patients were compared with controls, a handful of TRBV segments were more frequent, TRBV5-6, TRBV5-1 and TRBV20-1 among them.

Regarding this clonotype: Its specificity is unknown.

The authors incorporated unique molecular identifiers into the TCR beta cDNA libraries. MiXCR was run by TCRdb on the PCR reads, yielding one entry per CDR3 protein. Found here are about 770,000 distinct CDR3 sequences, just over 45% of them singletons; the top ten hold approximately 4.4%. Germline V gives CDR1 MGHRA, CDR2 YSYEKL. The CDR3 is 16 residues long. V was pared by 0 bases and J by 4 bases, with 6 bases of the junction left unmatched. The material sequenced was blood. This receptor was obtained from a girl aged 10 to 17 with multiple sclerosis. This chain joins TRBV4-1 and TRBJ2-1, with TRBD2 matching over 7 bases. The CDR3 protein is CASSQDSAGAYNEQFF. CDR3 coding DNA: TGCGCCAGCAGCCAAGATTCCGCGGGAGCATACAATGAGCAGTTCTTC.